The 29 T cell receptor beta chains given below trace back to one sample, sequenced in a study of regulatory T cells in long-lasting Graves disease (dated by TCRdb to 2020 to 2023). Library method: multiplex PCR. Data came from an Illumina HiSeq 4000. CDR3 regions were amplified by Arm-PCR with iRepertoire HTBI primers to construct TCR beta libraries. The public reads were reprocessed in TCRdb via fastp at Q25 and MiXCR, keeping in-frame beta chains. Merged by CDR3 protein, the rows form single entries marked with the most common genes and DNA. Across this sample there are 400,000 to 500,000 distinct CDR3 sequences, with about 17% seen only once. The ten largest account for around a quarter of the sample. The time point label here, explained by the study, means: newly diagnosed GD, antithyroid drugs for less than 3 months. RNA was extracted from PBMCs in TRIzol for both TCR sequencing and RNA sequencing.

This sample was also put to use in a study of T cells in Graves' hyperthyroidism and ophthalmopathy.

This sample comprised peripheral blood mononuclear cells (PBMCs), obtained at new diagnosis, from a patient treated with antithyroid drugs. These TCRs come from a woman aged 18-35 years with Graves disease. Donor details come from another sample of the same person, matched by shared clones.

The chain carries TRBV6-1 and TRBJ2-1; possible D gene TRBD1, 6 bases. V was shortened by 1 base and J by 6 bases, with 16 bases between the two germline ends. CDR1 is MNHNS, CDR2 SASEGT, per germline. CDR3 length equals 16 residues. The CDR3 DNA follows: TGTGCCAGCAGTGAAGTAGGGGGAGTCATAATCAATGAGCAGTTCTTC. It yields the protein CASSEVGGVIINEQFF.

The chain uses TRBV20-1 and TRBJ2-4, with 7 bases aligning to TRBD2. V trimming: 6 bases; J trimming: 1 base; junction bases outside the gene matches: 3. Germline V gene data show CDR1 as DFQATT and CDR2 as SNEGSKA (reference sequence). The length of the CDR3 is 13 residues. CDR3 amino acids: CSAIGRAKNIQYF. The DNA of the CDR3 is TGCAGTGCCATCGGGAGGGCCAAAAACATTCAGTACTTC.

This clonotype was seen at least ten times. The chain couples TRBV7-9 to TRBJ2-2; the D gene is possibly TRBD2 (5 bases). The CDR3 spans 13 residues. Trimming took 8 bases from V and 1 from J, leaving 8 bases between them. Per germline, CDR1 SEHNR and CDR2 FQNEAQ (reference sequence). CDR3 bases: TGTGCCAGCCAACGGGAGAACACCGGGGAGCTGTTTTTT. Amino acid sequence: CASQRENTGELFF.

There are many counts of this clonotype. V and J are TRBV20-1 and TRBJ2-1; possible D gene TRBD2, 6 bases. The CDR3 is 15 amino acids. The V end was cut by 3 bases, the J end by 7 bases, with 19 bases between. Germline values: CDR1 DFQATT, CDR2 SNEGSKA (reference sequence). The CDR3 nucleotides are TGCAGTGCTAGTAGAGATCGGATCGGGGGAAATGAGCAGTTCTTC. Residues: CSASRDRIGGNEQFF.

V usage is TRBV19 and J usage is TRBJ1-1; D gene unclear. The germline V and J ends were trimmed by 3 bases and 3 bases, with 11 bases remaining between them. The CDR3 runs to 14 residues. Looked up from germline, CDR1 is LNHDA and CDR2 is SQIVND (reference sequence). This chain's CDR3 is CASSIEGRDTEAFF. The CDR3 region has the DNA TGTGCCAGTAGTATTGAGGGTCGGGACACTGAAGCTTTCTTT.

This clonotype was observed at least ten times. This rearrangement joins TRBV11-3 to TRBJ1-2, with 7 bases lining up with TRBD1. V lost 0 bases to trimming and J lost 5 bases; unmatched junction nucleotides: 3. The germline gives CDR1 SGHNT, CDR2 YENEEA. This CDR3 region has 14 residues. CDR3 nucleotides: TGTGCCAGCAGCTTAGAGCGACAGGGATATGGCTACACCTTC. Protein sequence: CASSLERQGYGYTF.

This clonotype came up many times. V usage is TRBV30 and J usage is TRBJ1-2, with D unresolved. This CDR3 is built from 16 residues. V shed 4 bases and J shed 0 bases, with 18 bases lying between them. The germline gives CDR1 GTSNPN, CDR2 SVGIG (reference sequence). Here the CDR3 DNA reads TGTGCCTGGACACCACCCCCACACGACCCTAACTATGGCTACACCTTC. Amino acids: CAWTPPPHDPNYGYTF.

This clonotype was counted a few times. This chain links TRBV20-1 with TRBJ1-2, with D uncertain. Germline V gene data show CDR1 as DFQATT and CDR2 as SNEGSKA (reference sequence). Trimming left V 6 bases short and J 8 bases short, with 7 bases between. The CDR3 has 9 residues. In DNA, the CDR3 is TGCAGTGCCACCGGGGGCTACACCTTC. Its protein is CSATGGYTF.

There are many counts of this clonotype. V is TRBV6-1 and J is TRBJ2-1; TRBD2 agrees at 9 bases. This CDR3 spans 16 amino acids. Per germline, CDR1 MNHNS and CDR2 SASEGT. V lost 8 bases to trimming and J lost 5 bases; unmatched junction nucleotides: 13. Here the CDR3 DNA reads TGTGCCAGCGCATCACAGGCGGGAGGGCAACACAATGAGCAGTTCTTC. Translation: CASASQAGGQHNEQFF.

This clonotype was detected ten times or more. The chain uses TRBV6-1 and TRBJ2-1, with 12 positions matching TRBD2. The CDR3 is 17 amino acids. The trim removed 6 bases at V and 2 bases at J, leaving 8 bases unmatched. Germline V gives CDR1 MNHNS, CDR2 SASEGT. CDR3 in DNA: TGTGCCAGCAGACCGACTAGCGGGAGAGGACCCTACAATGAGCAGTTCTTC. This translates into CASRPTSGRGPYNEQFF.

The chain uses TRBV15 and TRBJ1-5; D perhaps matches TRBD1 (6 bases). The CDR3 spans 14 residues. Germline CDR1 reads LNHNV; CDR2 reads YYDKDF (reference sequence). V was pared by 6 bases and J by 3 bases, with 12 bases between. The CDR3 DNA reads TGTGCCACCAGTCTGGGACACCTCAATCAGCCCCAGCATTTT. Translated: CATSLGHLNQPQHF.

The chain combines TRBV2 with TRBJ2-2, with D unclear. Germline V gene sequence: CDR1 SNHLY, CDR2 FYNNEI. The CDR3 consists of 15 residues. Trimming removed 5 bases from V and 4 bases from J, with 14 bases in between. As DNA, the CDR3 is TGTGCCAGCAGTTACGAAAGAAAGAGCACCGGGGAGCTGTTTTTT. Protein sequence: CASSYERKSTGELFF.

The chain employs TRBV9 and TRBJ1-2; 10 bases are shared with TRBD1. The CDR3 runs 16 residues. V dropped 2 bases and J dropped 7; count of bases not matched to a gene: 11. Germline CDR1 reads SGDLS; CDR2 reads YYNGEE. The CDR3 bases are TGTGCCAGCAGCGTTACGACAGGGGGCGCTGGAAGTGGCTACACCTTC. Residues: CASSVTTGGAGSGYTF.

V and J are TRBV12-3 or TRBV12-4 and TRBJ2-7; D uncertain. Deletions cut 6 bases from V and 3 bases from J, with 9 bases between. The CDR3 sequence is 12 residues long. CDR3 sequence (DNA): TGTGCCAGCAGGGGGTACAGCTACGAGCAGTACTTC. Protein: CASRGYSYEQYF.

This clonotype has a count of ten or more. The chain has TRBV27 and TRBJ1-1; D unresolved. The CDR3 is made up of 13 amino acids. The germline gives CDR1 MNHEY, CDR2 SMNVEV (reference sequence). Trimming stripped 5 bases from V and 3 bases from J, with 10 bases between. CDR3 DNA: TGTGCCAGCAGTCCCACGGAGGACACTGAAGCTTTCTTT. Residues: CASSPTEDTEAFF.

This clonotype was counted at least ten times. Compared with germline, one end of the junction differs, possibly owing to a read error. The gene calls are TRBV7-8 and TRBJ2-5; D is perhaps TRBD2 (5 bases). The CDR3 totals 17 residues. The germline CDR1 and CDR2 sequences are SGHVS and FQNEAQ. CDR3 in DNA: TGTGCCAGCAGCTTAGGGAGAGGGCTAGGGTCAAGAGAGGCCCAGTACTTC. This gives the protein CASSLGRGLGSREAQYF.

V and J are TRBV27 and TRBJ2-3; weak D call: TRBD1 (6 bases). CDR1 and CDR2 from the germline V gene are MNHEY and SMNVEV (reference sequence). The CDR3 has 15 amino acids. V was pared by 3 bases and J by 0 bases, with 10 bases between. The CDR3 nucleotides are TGTGCCAGCAGTTTCAGGGACACCAGCACAGATACGCAGTATTTT. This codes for CASSFRDTSTDTQYF.

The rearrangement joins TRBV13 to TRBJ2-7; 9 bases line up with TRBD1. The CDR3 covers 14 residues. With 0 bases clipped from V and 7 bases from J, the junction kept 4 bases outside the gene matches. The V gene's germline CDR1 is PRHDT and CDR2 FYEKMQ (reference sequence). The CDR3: CASSLGRDRVEQYF. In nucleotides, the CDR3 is TGTGCCAGCAGCTTAGGCCGGGACAGGGTAGAGCAGTACTTC. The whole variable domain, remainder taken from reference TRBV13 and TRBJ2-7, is AAGVIQSPRHLIKEKRETATLKCYPIPRHDTVYWYQQGPGQDPQFLISFYEKMQSDKGSIPDRFSAQQFSDYHSELNMSSLELGDSALYFCASSLGRDRVEQYFGPGTRLTVT.

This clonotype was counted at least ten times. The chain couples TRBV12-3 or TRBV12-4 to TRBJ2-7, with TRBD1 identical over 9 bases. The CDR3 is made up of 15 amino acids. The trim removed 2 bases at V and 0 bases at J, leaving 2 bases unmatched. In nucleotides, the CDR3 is TGTGCCAGCAGTTTAAGGACAGGGGCCTCCTACGAGCAGTACTTC. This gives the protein CASSLRTGASYEQYF.

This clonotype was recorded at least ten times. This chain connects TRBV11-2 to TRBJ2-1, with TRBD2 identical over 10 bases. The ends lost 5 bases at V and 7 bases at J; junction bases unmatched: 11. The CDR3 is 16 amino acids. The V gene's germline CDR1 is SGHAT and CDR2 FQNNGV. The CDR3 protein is CASSPPGTSAPNEQFF. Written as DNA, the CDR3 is TGTGCCAGCAGCCCCCCTGGGACTAGCGCCCCAAATGAGCAGTTCTTC. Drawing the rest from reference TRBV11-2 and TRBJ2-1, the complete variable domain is EAGVAQSPRYKIIEKRQSVAFWCNPISGHATLYWYQQILGQGPKLLIQFQNNGVVDDSQLPKDRFSAERLKGVDSTLKIQPAKLEDSAVYLCASSPPGTSAPNEQFFGPGTRLTVL.

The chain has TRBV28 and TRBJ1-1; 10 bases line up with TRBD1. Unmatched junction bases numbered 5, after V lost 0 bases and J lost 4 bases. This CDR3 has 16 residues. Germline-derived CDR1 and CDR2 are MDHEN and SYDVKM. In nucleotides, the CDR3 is TGTGCCAGCAGTTTATGGGGACAGGGGCTGGGCACTGAAGCTTTCTTT. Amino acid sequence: CASSLWGQGLGTEAFF.

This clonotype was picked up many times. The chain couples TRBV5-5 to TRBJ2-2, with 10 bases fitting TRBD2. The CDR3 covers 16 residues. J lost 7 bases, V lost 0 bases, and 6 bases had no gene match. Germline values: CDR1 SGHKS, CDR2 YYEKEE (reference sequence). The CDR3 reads CASSLELAGFDGELFF. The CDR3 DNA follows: TGTGCCAGCAGCTTGGAACTAGCGGGGTTTGACGGGGAGCTGTTTTTT.

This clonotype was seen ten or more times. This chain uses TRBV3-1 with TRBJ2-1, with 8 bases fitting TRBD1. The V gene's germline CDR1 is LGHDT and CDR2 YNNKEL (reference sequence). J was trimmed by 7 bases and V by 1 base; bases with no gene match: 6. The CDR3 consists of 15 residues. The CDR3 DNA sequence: TGTGCCAGCAGCCAAGGACAGGGGCCGGTGAATGAGCAGTTCTTC. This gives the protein CASSQGQGPVNEQFF.

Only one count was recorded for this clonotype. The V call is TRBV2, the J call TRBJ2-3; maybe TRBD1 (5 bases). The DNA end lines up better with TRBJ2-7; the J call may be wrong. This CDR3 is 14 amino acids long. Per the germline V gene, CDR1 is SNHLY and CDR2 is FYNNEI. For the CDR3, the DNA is TGTGCCAGCAGTGAAGGGGCAGGGCTCCAAGTGCAGTACTTC. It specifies CASSEGAGLQVQYF.

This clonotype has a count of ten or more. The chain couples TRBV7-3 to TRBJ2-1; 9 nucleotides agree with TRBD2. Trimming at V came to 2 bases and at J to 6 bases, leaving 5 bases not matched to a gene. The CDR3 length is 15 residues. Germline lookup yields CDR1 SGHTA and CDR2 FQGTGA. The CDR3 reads CASSLLGGRANEQFF. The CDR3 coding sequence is TGTGCCAGCAGCTTATTGGGCGGGAGGGCCAATGAGCAGTTCTTC.

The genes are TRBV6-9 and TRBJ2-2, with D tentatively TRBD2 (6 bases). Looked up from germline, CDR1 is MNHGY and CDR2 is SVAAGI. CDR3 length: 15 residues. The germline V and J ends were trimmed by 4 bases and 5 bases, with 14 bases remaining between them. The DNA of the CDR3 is TGTGCCAGCAGTTGGGGCCGGGGGTCAACCGGGGAGCTGTTTTTT. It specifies CASSWGRGSTGELFF.

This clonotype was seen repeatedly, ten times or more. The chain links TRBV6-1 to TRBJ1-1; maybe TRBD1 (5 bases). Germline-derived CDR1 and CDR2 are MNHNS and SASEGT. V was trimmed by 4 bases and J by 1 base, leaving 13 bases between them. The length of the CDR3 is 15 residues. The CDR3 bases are TGTGCCAGCAGTGCATCGCCCGACAGGAACACTGAAGCTTTCTTT. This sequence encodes CASSASPDRNTEAFF.

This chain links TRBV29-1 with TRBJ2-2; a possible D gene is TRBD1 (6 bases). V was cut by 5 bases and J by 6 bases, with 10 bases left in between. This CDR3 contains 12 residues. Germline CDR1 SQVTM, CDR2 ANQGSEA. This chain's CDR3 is CSVSRGAGELFF. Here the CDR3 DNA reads TGCAGCGTTTCCAGGGGAGCCGGGGAGCTGTTTTTT.

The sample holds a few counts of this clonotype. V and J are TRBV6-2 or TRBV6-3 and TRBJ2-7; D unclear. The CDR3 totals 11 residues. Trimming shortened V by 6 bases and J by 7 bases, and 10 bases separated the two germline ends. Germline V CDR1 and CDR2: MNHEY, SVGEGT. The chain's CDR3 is CASRVIREQYF. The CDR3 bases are TGTGCCAGCAGAGTAATCAGGGAGCAGTACTTC.